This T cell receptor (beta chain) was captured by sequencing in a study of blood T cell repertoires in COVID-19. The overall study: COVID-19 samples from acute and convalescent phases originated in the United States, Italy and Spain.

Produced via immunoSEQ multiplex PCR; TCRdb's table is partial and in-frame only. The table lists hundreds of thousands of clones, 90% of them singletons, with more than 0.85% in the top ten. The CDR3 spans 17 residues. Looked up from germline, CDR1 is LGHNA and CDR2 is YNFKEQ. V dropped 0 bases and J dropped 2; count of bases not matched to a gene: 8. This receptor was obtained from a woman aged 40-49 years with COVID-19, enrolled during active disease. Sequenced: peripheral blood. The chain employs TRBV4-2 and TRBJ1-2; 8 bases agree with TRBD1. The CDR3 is CASSQDQSTGGNYGYTF. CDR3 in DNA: TGTGCCAGCAGCCAAGATCAGTCCACAGGGGGGAACTATGGCTACACCTTC.